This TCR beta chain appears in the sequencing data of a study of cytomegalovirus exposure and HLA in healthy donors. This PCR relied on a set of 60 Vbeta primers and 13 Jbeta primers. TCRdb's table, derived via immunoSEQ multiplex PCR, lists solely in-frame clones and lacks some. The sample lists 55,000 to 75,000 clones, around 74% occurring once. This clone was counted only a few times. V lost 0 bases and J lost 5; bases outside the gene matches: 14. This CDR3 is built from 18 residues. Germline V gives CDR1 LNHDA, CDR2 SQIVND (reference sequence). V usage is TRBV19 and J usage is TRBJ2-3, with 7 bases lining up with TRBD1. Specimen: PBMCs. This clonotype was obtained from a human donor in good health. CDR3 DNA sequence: TGTGCCAGTAGTATAGATCTAGTTTTCGGCCAGGGGGAAGATACGCAGTATTTT. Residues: CASSIDLVFGQGEDTQYF.